This TCR beta chain appears in the sequencing data of a study of cytotoxic CD8 clonotypes in ibrutinib-treated CLL. The data were produced by immunoSEQ multiplex PCR, yet TCRdb's version contains in-frame clones alone and is incomplete. Altogether approximately 92,000 clones are present, around 77% being singletons, with the ten largest covering approximately 23%. CDR1 MNHNY and CDR2 SVGAGI come from the germline V gene (reference sequence). This CDR3 region has 14 residues. Deletions cut 4 bases from V and 6 bases from J, with 16 bases between. The chain employs TRBV6-6 and TRBJ2-7; D perhaps matches TRBD1 (6 bases). The TCR sequence derives from a human donor with chronic lymphocytic leukemia. The starting material was PBMCs, obtained after 24 months of ibrutinib treatment. CDR3 in amino acids: CASSFDGTPLEQYF. Here the CDR3 DNA reads TGTGCCAGCAGTTTTGACGGGACACCTCTCGAGCAGTACTTC.